Sequencing of this TCR beta chain was carried out in a study of blood T cell repertoires in COVID-19. About the research overall: The United States, Italy and Spain supplied acute and convalescent COVID-19 samples.

Measured with immunoSEQ multiplex PCR; TCRdb has only the in-frame clones, and not every one. The profile covers about 170,000 clones, with 65% to 85% appearing a single time and under 13% taken by the ten largest. In germline, CDR1 is LNHDA, CDR2 SQIVND (reference sequence). This CDR3 spans 17 amino acids. The J segment lost 0 bases and the V segment lost 5 bases, leaving 8 bases of the junction unmatched. The source of this sequence is a man in his 70s with active or convalescent COVID-19. This chain connects TRBV19 to TRBJ1-3; 9 bases agree with TRBD1. Sequences were obtained from peripheral blood. CDR3 bases: TGTGCCAGTAGTCCCAGGACAGGGGCCACCTCTGGAAACACCATATATTTT. Protein: CASSPRTGATSGNTIYF. Using reference TRBV19 and TRBJ1-3 for the parts outside the CDR3, the full variable domain is DGGITQSPKYLFRKEGQNVTLSCEQNLNHDAMYWYRQDPGQGLRLIYYSQIVNDFQKGDIAEGYSVSREKKESFPLTVTSAQKNPTAFYLCASSPRTGATSGNTIYFGEGSWLTVV.